This passage covers 10 T cell receptor beta chains from one sample sequenced in a study of cytomegalovirus exposure and HLA in healthy donors. The PCR used 60 Vbeta and 13 Jbeta primers. Sequenced by immunoSEQ multiplex PCR; TCRdb stores in-frame clones only, minus some. The table shows approximately 150,000 clones, with about 63% occurring only once. The source material was PBMCs. The receptor set was obtained from a woman aged 40 to 55 in good health and CMV-seropositive.

J is TRBJ1-1 and V is TRBV12-5, with D perhaps matching TRBD1 (5 bases). V was pared by 2 bases and J by 1 base, with 14 bases between. CDR1 LGHNT and CDR2 FRNRAP come from the germline V gene. CDR3 length equals 16 residues. In nucleotides, the CDR3 is TGTGCTAGTGGTTTGTTCGTCCTCGGACAGAACACTGAAGCTTTCTTT. Its protein product is CASGLFVLGQNTEAFF.

Only one count was recorded for this clone. V and J are TRBV13 and TRBJ1-4; 9 bases agree with TRBD1. Germline values: CDR1 PRHDT, CDR2 FYEKMQ (reference sequence). V was pared by 5 bases and J by 5 bases, with 9 bases of the junction left unmatched. The CDR3 is 16 amino acids. The CDR3 region is CASSLGTGLLNEKLFF. The DNA for the CDR3 is TGTGCCAGCAGCCTTGGGACAGGGCTCCTCAATGAAAAACTGTTTTTT.

The V and J genes are TRBV7-6 and TRBJ1-6; the match to TRBD1 covers 10 bases. Germline CDR1 is SGHVS and CDR2 is FNYEAQ. Trimming took 5 bases from V and 10 from J; bases not matched to a gene: 8. The CDR3 runs 15 residues. This chain's CDR3 is CASSPGTGVRSPLHF. The CDR3 bases are TGTGCCAGCAGCCCTGGGACAGGGGTACGGTCACCCCTCCACTTT.

The rearrangement uses TRBV6-4 and TRBJ2-1; D is unresolved. From germline, CDR1 is MRHNA and CDR2 SNTAGT. V lost 3 bases, J lost 2 bases, and 5 bases lay in between. The CDR3 sequence is 13 residues long. The CDR3 bases are TGTGCCAGCAGTGATACAGCCTACAATGAGCAGTTCTTC. Amino acids: CASSDTAYNEQFF.

The chain employs TRBV15 and TRBJ2-5; D remains ambiguous. This CDR3 comprises 12 residues. V dropped 1 base and J dropped 5 bases, with 5 bases sitting between them. Germline assignment: CDR1 LNHNV and CDR2 YYDKDF (reference sequence). In DNA, the CDR3 is TGTGCCACCAGCAGAGGCCGGGAGACCCAGTACTTC. Protein: CATSRGRETQYF.

The chain links TRBV6-5 to TRBJ1-1, with 8 bases matching TRBD1. There are 15 residues in the CDR3. Unmatched junction bases numbered 6, after V lost 5 bases and J lost 1 base. In germline, CDR1 is MNHEY, CDR2 SVGAGI. CDR3 coding DNA: TGTGCCAGCAGTCCCGAAGGGACAGGGAACACTGAAGCTTTCTTT. Translated, it gives CASSPEGTGNTEAFF.

V is TRBV7-8 and J is TRBJ2-7, with 7 nucleotides matching TRBD1. Trimming removed 1 base from V and 4 bases from J; junction bases left unmatched: 7. Germline V gene sequence: CDR1 SGHVS, CDR2 FQNEAQ. The CDR3 length is 15 residues. The CDR3 here is CASSLGLTGAYEQYF. In DNA form, the CDR3 reads TGTGCCAGCAGCTTAGGTCTCACAGGGGCGTACGAGCAGTACTTC.

V gene TRBV19 combines with J gene TRBJ1-3, with 8 bases fitting TRBD1. CDR3 length equals 14 residues. Germline values: CDR1 LNHDA, CDR2 SQIVND (reference sequence). J was trimmed by 8 bases and V by 3 bases; bases with no gene match: 6. CDR3 in DNA: TGTGCCAGTAGTATCGTGGACAGGGAAGACACCATATATTTT. Amino acid sequence: CASSIVDREDTIYF. Complete variable domain (other parts from reference TRBV19 and TRBJ1-3): DGGITQSPKYLFRKEGQNVTLSCEQNLNHDAMYWYRQDPGQGLRLIYYSQIVNDFQKGDIAEGYSVSREKKESFPLTVTSAQKNPTAFYLCASSIVDREDTIYFGEGSWLTVV.

V gene TRBV4-1 combines with J gene TRBJ1-4, with D uncertain. Trimming left V 4 bases short and J 3 bases short, with 3 bases between. The CDR3 sequence is 12 residues long. Germline V gene sequence: CDR1 MGHRA, CDR2 YSYEKL. CDR3 in amino acids: CASSPSNEKLFF. In DNA, the CDR3 is TGCGCCAGCAGCCCCTCTAATGAAAAACTGTTTTTT.

The chain recombines TRBV7-2 with TRBJ2-3, with 8 nucleotides matching TRBD1. The CDR3 runs to 15 residues. The junction had 7 bases not matched to a gene; V was cut back by 5 bases and J by 3 bases. CDR1 and CDR2 (germline): SGHTA, FQGNSA. The CDR3 is CASSQRTGLTDTQYF. CDR3 in DNA: TGTGCCAGCAGCCAAAGGACAGGGTTGACAGATACGCAGTATTTT.